This T cell receptor (beta chain) comes out of a study of blood T cell repertoires in COVID-19. This CDR3 is 14 amino acids long. V dropped 0 bases and J dropped 1 base, with 4 bases sitting between them. The germline CDR1 and CDR2 sequences are MNHEY and SVGAGI. TCRdb's table, derived via immunoSEQ multiplex PCR, lists solely in-frame clones and lacks some. The sample carries 100,000 to 150,000 clones, about 80% recorded once. The origin of this receptor is a man aged 35-49 years with acute COVID-19. The rearrangement uses TRBV6-5 and TRBJ1-3; D gene uncertain. Sequencing used PBMCs or T cells enriched from blood (not recorded which). CDR3 DNA: TGTGCCAGCAGTTACTCGGCATCTGGAAACACCATATATTTT. This gives the protein CASSYSASGNTIYF.